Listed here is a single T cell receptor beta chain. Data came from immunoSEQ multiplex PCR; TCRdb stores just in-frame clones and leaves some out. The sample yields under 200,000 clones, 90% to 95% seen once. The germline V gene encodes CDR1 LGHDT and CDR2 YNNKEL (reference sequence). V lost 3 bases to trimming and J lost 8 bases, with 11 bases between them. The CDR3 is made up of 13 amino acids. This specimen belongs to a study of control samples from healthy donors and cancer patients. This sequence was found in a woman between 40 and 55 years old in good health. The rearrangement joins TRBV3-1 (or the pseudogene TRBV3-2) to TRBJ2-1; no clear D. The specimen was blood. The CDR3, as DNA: TGTGCCAGCAGCCACAGATCAAGGGATGAGCAGTTCTTC. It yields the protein CASSHRSRDEQFF.